Below, one T cell receptor beta chain is given with its context. The V segment lost 5 bases and the J segment 6 bases; nucleotides outside the gene matches: 8. The CDR3 has 15 residues. Germline V CDR1 and CDR2: SGHTA, FQGNSA. Profiles of TCR beta VDJ and CDR3 were generated from a genomic DNA template. TCRdb reanalysed the reads using MiXCR and keeps one entry per CDR3 protein. The table has 250,000 to 350,000 distinct CDR3 sequences, roughly 53% seen once; the top ten hold roughly 1.2%. Patients sequenced had flow cytometry evidence of CD8+CD57+ cell expansion. Patients had received no therapy at the time of blood sampling. This entry is derived from a study of CD8+CD57+ T cells in acquired aplastic anemia. Study at large: Isolated CD4+ and CD8+ cells, once sorted, yielded DNA averaging around 2.9 ug.

Sequenced input: sorted CD4+, CD8+, or CD8+CD57+ T cells (not recorded which) from PBMCs. The TCR originated in a human donor with aplastic anemia. V gene TRBV7-2 combines with J gene TRBJ2-7; 12 bases agree with TRBD1. CDR3 DNA sequence: TGTGCCAGCAGCCCCACCGGGACAGGGGGCGTCGAGCAGTACTTC. Translation: CASSPTGTGGVEQYF. The full variable domain, in which reference TRBV7-2 and TRBJ2-7 provide the parts outside the CDR3, is GAGVSQSPSNKVTEKGKDVELRCDPISGHTALYWYRQSLGQGLEFLIYFQGNSAPDKSGLPSDRFSAERTGGSVSTLTIQRTQQEDSAVYLCASSPTGTGGVEQYFGPGTRLTVT.